This T cell receptor beta chain was sequenced in a study of cytomegalovirus exposure and HLA in healthy donors. Overall study findings and caveats: One later analysis reportedly identified an Asian-associated ancestry cluster that showed fewer N-insertions than the roughly 640-donor mean. One variant, a missense change in DCLRE1C, was linked in a later analysis to TCR beta V- and J-gene trimming. Sequences of the TCR beta chain were said to predict the HLA-A and HLA-B alleles of most subjects accurately.

This clone has only a few counts. The antigen remains unidentified. This CDR3 is also generated by other DNA sequences in the sample. PCR was performed using 60 Vbeta and 13 Jbeta primers. Clones were sequenced by immunoSEQ multiplex PCR, and TCRdb holds only the in-frame ones, with some missing. The sample carries 200,000 to 250,000 clones, approximately 70% recorded once. CDR1 and CDR2 (germline): SGHNT, YENEEA. This CDR3 has 12 amino acids. V lost 4 bases and J 5 bases, leaving 5 bases between the germline ends. Sequenced sample: PBMCs. The genes are TRBV11-3 and TRBJ2-2; TRBD2 is a possible D gene (5 bases). The receptor was derived from a man in his forties in good health and CMV-seropositive. Here the CDR3 reads CASSSGTGELFF. The CDR3 nucleotides are TGTGCCAGCAGCTCGGGAACCGGGGAGCTGTTTTTT. Drawing the rest from reference TRBV11-3 and TRBJ2-2, the complete variable domain is EAGVVQSPRYKIIEKKQPVAFWCNPISGHNTLYWYLQNLGQGPELLIRYENEEAVDDSQLPKDRFSAERLKGVDSTLKIQPAELGDSAVYLCASSSGTGELFFGEGSRLTVL.